The clone carrying this T cell receptor (beta chain) was recorded once. The antigen remains unidentified. This record belongs to a study of post-analysis software for immune sequencing data. About the study: The disease courses covered relapsing-remitting, secondary progressive and progressive-relapsing multiple sclerosis. Broader study findings: The study found significantly lower normalized Chao1 diversity in multiple sclerosis patients than in controls. Relative to controls, patients had five TRBV segments at higher frequency, with TRBV5-6, TRBV5-1 and TRBV20-1 among these.

The TCR beta cDNA libraries carried unique molecular identifiers. TCRdb itself ran the PCR reads through MiXCR, one entry per CDR3 protein. The table has 750,000 to 950,000 distinct CDR3 sequences, 46% seen once. Looked up from germline, CDR1 is LGHNA and CDR2 is YNFKEQ. J was trimmed by 10 bases and V by 0 bases; bases with no gene match: 8. The CDR3 sequence is 16 residues long. This TCR derives from a girl aged 10-17 years with multiple sclerosis. What was sequenced was blood. The chain links TRBV4-2 to TRBJ2-1; 11 nucleotides line up with TRBD1. The CDR3: CASSQEDGDRGYEQFF. CDR3 DNA sequence: TGTGCCAGCAGCCAAGAAGATGGGGACAGGGGGTACGAGCAGTTCTTC.